This TCR beta chain appears in the sequencing data of a study of naive and memory T cell subsets (dated by TCRdb to about 2017). Study-wide context: Sorted naive and memory T cell subsets from peripheral blood were analyzed in the study using a UMI-based, open-source pipeline for TCR alpha and beta sequencing. RNA was DNase-treated and reverse transcribed with TCR constant-region primers, mostly using SuperScript III. Complete agreement was observed between the functional CMV T cell responses and the IgG serology results. Overall study outcomes, separate from this receptor: Once error correction was done, more than 90% of naive TCR sequences showed up just once, which made the naive abundance distributions much steeper than those of the memory subsets. A power law was followed by TCR abundance, with an exponent that differed between naive and memory subsets but was consistent across the three individuals. The repertoire findings for the naive and memory subsets could not be validated, as no ground truth was available. RNA-based TCR counts may be affected by expression changes linked to T cell activation and differentiation. A clonotype was defined as a single alpha or beta chain sequence rather than as a paired alpha/beta receptor. In both CD4 and CD8 cells, the Gini index increased while Shannon and inverse Simpson diversity decreased from naive through CM, EM and EMRA.

Separate amplification of TCR alpha and beta chain libraries was performed from the second PCR step onward. The CMV status of each donor was determined by measuring IFNgamma production from CD4+ T cells after fresh PBMCs had been stimulated overnight with CMV viral lysate. CD4 T cells were positively selected with Miltenyi beads, followed by positive selection of CD8 T cells from the CD4-negative fraction. Cells stained for CD3, CD4, CD8, CD45RA, CD27 and a live/dead dye were sorted on a BD Aria II into four subsets by CD45RA and CD27. For sorting, CD45RA-CD27- cells were defined as effector memory cells, while CD45RA+CD27- cells were defined as EMRA cells. Blood came from three healthy volunteers, each fractionated into CD4 and CD8 T cells and then into four differentiation subsets. Roughly 110 ml of peripheral blood was collected from each donor, and PBMC were isolated by Ficoll-Paque PLUS density-gradient centrifugation. Sorted cells were lysed in RLT buffer, and RNA was extracted with a Qiagen RNeasy kit and stored at -80°C.

Receptor amplification or capture employed UMI-ligation and nested PCR. The beta constant-region primer was an equimolar mix of two oligonucleotides covering both TRBC1 and TRBC2. The ligated cDNA went through four rounds of PCR with nested alpha and beta constant-region primers together with the SP2 primer. A single-stranded oligonucleotide containing the SP2 primer and a 12-nucleotide UMI was joined to the 3' end of the cDNA by T4 RNA ligase 1. Incubation of the ligation reaction was carried out at 16 degrees C for about 18-25 hours. To avoid over-amplification, PCR2 was usually performed as a SYBR Green qPCR and halted once a predetermined threshold was reached. Every purification after the first one was done using Agencourt AMPure XP magnetic beads. Libraries were quantified by Qubit and checked on a TapeStation, where a main peak was expected near 650 bp. Pooled libraries were sequenced on an Illumina MiSeq using v2 2x251 paired-end kits, and typically roughly 1-2.2 million reads were obtained per sample. Each sample library was pooled at about 4.4 nM, and roughly 4.5-7% PhiX was included to improve cluster recognition. The authors' analysis ran thus. Decombinator assigned V and J genes to Demultiplexor-processed FASTQ reads by tag matching, allowing a single base-pair mismatch. By using UMIs, Collapsinator corrected both sequencing errors and the frequency errors caused by PCR heterogeneity. CDR3Translator translated TCRs and extracted CDR3s from the conserved cysteine to the FGXG phenylalanine, flagging non-productive sequences. Repertoires were subsampled to equal numbers of UMI-defined TCRs before Gini, Shannon entropy and inverse Simpson indices were calculated. Within the linear range, a power law was fitted by maximum likelihood to the distributions of clonotype abundance. Similar UMI counts, unique TCR numbers and clonal distributions were obtained with the pipeline and with MIGEC on one naive CD8 sample. A set of approximately 7,300 CMV-associated CDR3 sequences, compiled from VDJdb and a published dataset, was used to search the repertoires. TCRdb trimmed the raw reads at Q25, called clones with MiXCR and kept productive beta chains. Under each unique CDR3 protein, matching rows form one entry showing the most common genes and DNA. Clone size and V and J calls follow TCRdb, not the original study. The sample includes 10,000 or so distinct CDR3 sequences, with 5.5% to 6.5% observed a single time. The top ten hold around 53% of the sample.

The trim is 4 bases for V and 0 bases for J, with a gap of 13 bases between the germline ends. In the germline V gene, CDR1 corresponds to MNHEY and CDR2 to SVGEGT. The CDR3 measures 15 amino acids from cysteine to phenylalanine. Kept here is only the CDR3 DNA, which spans 45 bases and is read in frame from base 1. This clonotype was counted at least ten times. Its binding antigen is unknown. Base qualities were left out, and no much larger clone turns up one base away. The chain uses TRBV6-2 or TRBV6-3 and TRBJ2-7; the D gene lacks a confident call. The TCR comes from a human donor in good health. The sequenced material came from CD4+ TEMRA cells from blood. Taken with the paper, the label for cell subset or site translates to: effector memory re-expressing CD45RA, CD45RA+ CD27-. Here the CDR3 is given as CASSSTAQSSYEQYF. The nucleotides read TGTGCCAGCAGTTCAACAGCCCAAAGCTCCTACGAGCAGTACTTC.